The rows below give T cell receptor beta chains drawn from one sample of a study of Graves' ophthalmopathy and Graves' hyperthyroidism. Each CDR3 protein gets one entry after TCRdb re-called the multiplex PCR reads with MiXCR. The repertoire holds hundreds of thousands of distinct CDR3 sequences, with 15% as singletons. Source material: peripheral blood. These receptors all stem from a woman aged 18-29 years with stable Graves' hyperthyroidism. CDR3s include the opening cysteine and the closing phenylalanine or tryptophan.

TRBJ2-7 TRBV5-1 CASSHDRTASYEQYF
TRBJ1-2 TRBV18 CASSLKPNYGYTF
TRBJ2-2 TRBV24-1 CATKRSSGDTGELFF
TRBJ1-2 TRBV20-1 CSATVQGTWTF
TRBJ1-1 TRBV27 CASSSPGQGSRTEAFF
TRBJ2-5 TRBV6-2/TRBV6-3 CASSLGQGAGETQYF
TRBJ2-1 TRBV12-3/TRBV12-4 CASSLDFSYNEKFF
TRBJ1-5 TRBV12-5 CASGLAQGYSNQPQHF
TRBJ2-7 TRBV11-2 CASSRLTGQGPYEQYF
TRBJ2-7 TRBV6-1 CASSESNYEQYF
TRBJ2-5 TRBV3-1 CASSQEGSGEETQYF
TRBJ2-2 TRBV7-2 CASSFLGPNTGELFF
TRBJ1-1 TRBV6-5 CASSYKWGSATEAFF
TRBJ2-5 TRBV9 CASSKTEILYQETQYF
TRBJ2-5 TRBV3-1 CASSQEGYQETQYF
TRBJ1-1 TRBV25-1 CASSEILRTEAFF
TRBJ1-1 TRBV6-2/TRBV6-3 CASSRRGSTEAFF
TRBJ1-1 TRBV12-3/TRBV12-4 CASTLNSLNTEAFF
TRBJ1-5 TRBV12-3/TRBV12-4 CASNPGGGQPQHF
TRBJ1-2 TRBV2 CASSEAQYSDSGYTF
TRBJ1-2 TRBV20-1 CSASPGANYGYTF
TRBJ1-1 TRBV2 CASSGKGTGGRWTEAFF
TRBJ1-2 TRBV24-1 CATGRGRVDGYTF
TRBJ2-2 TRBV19 CASLMKGDTGELFF
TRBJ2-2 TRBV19 CASSIGGAPTGELFF
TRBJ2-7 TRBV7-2 CASSSPSGGAFGEQYF
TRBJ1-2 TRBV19 CASRDRVDYGYTF
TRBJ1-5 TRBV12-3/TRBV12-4 CASRGETNQPQHF
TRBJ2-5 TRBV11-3 CASSLVRAGETQYF
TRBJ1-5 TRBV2 CASSEARGNSNQPQHF
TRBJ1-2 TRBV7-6 CASSPLAGRYGYTF
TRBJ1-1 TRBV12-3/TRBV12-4 CASRGGQGAAMATEAFF
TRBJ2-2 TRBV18 CASSRTGLADANTGELFF
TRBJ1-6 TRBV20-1 CSARPPEGGANSPLHF
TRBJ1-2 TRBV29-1 CSVEDYGYTF
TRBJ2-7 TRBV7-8 CASSLERRRHIPYEQYF
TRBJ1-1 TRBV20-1 CSRGGQGNTEAFF
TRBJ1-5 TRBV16 CASSQSWGGDQPQHF
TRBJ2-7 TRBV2 CASRGDREGEQYF
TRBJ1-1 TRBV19 CASSTDPGRLNTEAFF